This entry features one T cell receptor (beta chain) sequence. Measured with immunoSEQ multiplex PCR; TCRdb has only the in-frame clones, and not every one. The sample shows under 2,500,000 clones, approximately 96% of them seen only once. This sample stems from a study of shared clonotypes between healthy human individuals. This CDR3 spans 17 amino acids. After removal of 9 bases from V and 4 bases from J, the junction contained 12 bases not matched to a gene. Per the germline V gene, CDR1 is ENHRY and CDR2 is SYGVKD. Sequenced material: naive CD4+ T cells sorted from blood. Subset specified: CD45RA+ positively selected. V is TRBV10-3 and J is TRBJ2-2, with 12 bases identical to TRBD1. The clonotype was recovered from a man in his late teens or twenties in good health. The DNA of the CDR3 is TGTGCCATAGGGACAGGGGGCCTGGGGATAGGCACCGGGGAGCTGTTTTTT. Amino acid sequence: CAIGTGGLGIGTGELFF.